What follows describes a single TCR beta chain. The sample belongs to a study of blood T cell repertoires in COVID-19. Overall study context: Samples taken during acute and convalescent COVID-19 were collected in the United States, Italy and Spain.

V lost 6 bases, J lost 4 bases, and 10 bases lay in between. The CDR3 consists of 14 residues. Germline V gives CDR1 SEHNR, CDR2 FQNEAQ (reference sequence). Clones were sequenced by immunoSEQ multiplex PCR, and TCRdb holds only the in-frame ones, with some missing. The sample holds 100,000 or so clones, roughly 80% seen once. The origin of this receptor is a woman between 70 and 85 years old with acute or convalescent COVID-19. The chain joins TRBV7-9 to TRBJ2-6, with D tentatively TRBD1 (6 bases). Sequencing was done on a sample of peripheral blood. The CDR3 nucleotides read TGTGCCAGCAGTCCCGACAGGGGGGCCAACGTCCTGACTTTC. The encoded protein is CASSPDRGANVLTF.